This TCR beta chain was captured by sequencing in a study of blood T cell repertoires in COVID-19 (dated by TCRdb to between 2020 and 2021). About the full investigation: The collaborator samples originated in the United States, Italy and Spain and spanned the acute and convalescent phases of COVID-19. HLA class I and class II types, where available, came from metadata supplied by the sample provider rather than from assay-based typing. The prospective study material was composed of cDNA or gDNA derived from T cells, B-cell-depleted T cells, or PBMCs. The samples were drawn from the first 160 participants of the ongoing ImmuneRACE study and from 950 to 1,500 subjects provided by 6 global collaborators. The repertoires were released in a freely available public database intended as a resource for research on the immune response to SARS-CoV-2. A de-identified subject ID, COVID-19 status, age in years and sex were almost always included in the sample metadata. Deeply sampled blood TCRbeta repertoires from subjects exposed to, actively infected with, or recovered from COVID-19 were included in the dataset. What the authors observed across the whole study: How much clinical and demographic metadata was included differed by source and by participant, and the metadata was provided uncurated.

TCRbeta CDR3 regions were amplified from genomic DNA by means of the immunoSEQ Assay, a bias-controlled multiplex PCR. For the original study's pipeline: The number of nucleated cells in each sample was estimated by amplification of reference gene primers within the assay. Sequence reads were collapsed and filtered to measure the absolute abundance of every unique TCRbeta CDR3 rearrangement. Productive Simpson clonality was computed per sample as the square root of Simpson's diversity index over productive rearrangements. Sourced from immuneACCESS, this table was stored by TCRdb with only in-frame sequences that have V and J called. A share of the clones is absent; for the studies checked, an unresolved V gene accounts for under half, and the remainder has no known explanation. Clone size and the V and J calls come from that table; the DNA yielded D and trimming. This sample gives approximately 360,000 clones in total; roughly 90% of them show up just once. More than 0.9% of the sample is in the top ten clones.

A note on this clone: The antigen it binds to is not known. No quality values exist for individual bases; no much larger clone is one base distant. Other nucleotide sequences from this sample produce the same CDR3.

In the prospective study, participants were roughly 18 to 100 years old, resided in 20 to 30 geographic areas of the United States, and were enrolled through a virtual design. Cohort assignment in the prospective study relied on participant-reported clinical history from a screening survey and a study questionnaire. Mobile phlebotomists in the prospective study collected whole blood, serum and a nasopharyngeal or oropharyngeal swab from every participant. Prospective study participants could optionally give additional blood draws and questionnaires over an approximately 2-month period. Before DNA extraction, prospective study blood samples were shipped either frozen or at room temperature. The CDR3 starts with the cysteine, ends with the phenylalanine, and has 14 residues. Of the read, only the CDR3 DNA is kept; its 42 bases are in frame from base 1. The germline V and J ends show losses of 5 bases and 8 bases respectively, and no gene match explains 4 bases of the junction. CDR1 and CDR2 are drawn from the germline V gene (reference sequence): LNHDA, SQIVND.

The sequence joins TRBV19 to TRBJ1-6; 9 bases in between match TRBD1. The origin of this receptor is a young woman with acute COVID-19. Input material: PBMCs or T cells enriched from blood (not recorded which). The sequence in DNA is TGTGCCAGTAGTCCCGGACAGGGGTATTCACCCCTCCACTTT. Its amino acids are CASSPGQGYSPLHF.